Presented here are 9 T cell receptor beta chains from one specimen sequenced in a study of cytomegalovirus exposure and HLA in healthy donors (TCRdb year 2017). Libraries were prepared through the immunoSEQ multiplex PCR assay. For the multiplex PCR, a mixture combining 60 forward primers for TCR Vbeta segments and 13 reverse primers for TCR Jbeta segments was used. TCRdb limited this immuneACCESS table to in-frame rearrangements with V and J called. A share of clones is missing; checked studies link under half to unresolved V genes, and the rest is unexplained. A total of around 150,000 clones appear in this sample, 65% to 85% of them only once. Together, the top ten hold 1.3% to 1.5% of the sample. Source material: PBMCs. The receptors stem from a man aged 55-75 years in good health and CMV-seronegative.

The chain has TRBV28 and TRBJ1-2; TRBD1 matches at 11 bases. V dropped 6 bases and J dropped 7; count of bases not matched to a gene: 4. The CDR3 consists of 13 residues. Looked up from germline, CDR1 is MDHEN and CDR2 is SYDVKM. CDR3 sequence (DNA): TGTGCCAGCAGAGGACAGGGGGCACTTGGCTACACCTTC. Protein: CASRGQGALGYTF.

The chain joins TRBV28 to TRBJ2-7; 8 bases are shared with TRBD1. Germline CDR1 reads MDHEN; CDR2 reads SYDVKM. This CDR3 has 16 amino acids. V lost 5 bases to trimming and J lost 2 bases; unmatched junction nucleotides: 11. DNA for the CDR3: TGTGCCAGCAGTCCACCACAGGGGGTGGGTCCCTACGAGCAGTACTTC. Protein: CASSPPQGVGPYEQYF.

The genes are TRBV6-6 and TRBJ2-5; 9 bases map to TRBD1. V lost 1 base to trimming and J lost 7 bases; unmatched junction nucleotides: 4. The CDR3 contains 14 residues. Germline V gene sequence: CDR1 MNHNY, CDR2 SVGAGI (reference sequence). CDR3 DNA: TGTGCCAGCAGTTACTTACAGGGGGCTGTGACCCAGTACTTC. Translated: CASSYLQGAVTQYF.

The J gene is TRBJ1-4, the V gene TRBV28, with 8 bases fitting TRBD1. The CDR3 is 15 residues long. CDR1 and CDR2 (germline): MDHEN, SYDVKM. V lost 4 bases to trimming and J lost 6 bases; unmatched junction nucleotides: 7. CDR3 sequence reads: CASSSRQGWDEKLFF. The CDR3 DNA is TGTGCCAGCAGTTCCAGACAGGGGTGGGATGAAAAACTGTTTTTT.

The chain is built from TRBV9 and TRBJ1-1; D is unresolved. The CDR3 covers 14 residues. V was cut by 0 bases and J by 7 bases, with 13 bases left in between. CDR1 SGDLS and CDR2 YYNGEE come from the germline V gene. The CDR3 here is CASSVASNHGEAFF. CDR3 in DNA: TGTGCCAGCAGCGTAGCTAGTAATCACGGTGAAGCTTTCTTT. The variable domain in full, with the rest retrieved from reference TRBV9 and TRBJ1-1, is DSGVTQTPKHLITATGQRVTLRCSPRSGDLSVYWYQQSLDQGLQFLIQYYNGEERAKGNILERFSAQQFPDLHSELNLSSLELGDSALYFCASSVASNHGEAFFGQGTRLTVV.

V gene TRBV7-2 combines with J gene TRBJ1-5; 9 nucleotides agree with TRBD1. The CDR3 consists of 15 residues. V dropped 1 base and J dropped 4; count of bases not matched to a gene: 2. CDR1 SGHTA and CDR2 FQGNSA come from the germline V gene. The CDR3 region is CASSLGGQGNQPQHF. In nucleotides, the CDR3 is TGTGCCAGCAGCTTAGGGGGACAGGGTAATCAGCCCCAGCATTTT.

J is TRBJ1-1 and V is TRBV28; TRBD1 agrees at 8 bases. This CDR3 spans 15 amino acids. The germline gives CDR1 MDHEN, CDR2 SYDVKM. After removal of 2 bases from V and 1 base from J, the junction contained 3 bases not matched to a gene. The CDR3 DNA reads TGTGCCAGCAGTTTAATTGGGACAGGGAACACTGAAGCTTTCTTT. It is translated as CASSLIGTGNTEAFF.

The chain combines TRBV5-5 with TRBJ1-1; D remains ambiguous. Trimming cost V 2 bases and J 3 bases, with 14 bases left between them. The CDR3 contains 15 residues. Germline CDR1 is SGHKS and CDR2 is YYEKEE (reference sequence). The CDR3 is CASSFSGQVDTEAFF. The CDR3 bases are TGTGCCAGCAGCTTTAGTGGGCAGGTTGACACTGAAGCTTTCTTT. The whole variable domain, filled in from reference TRBV5-5 and TRBJ1-1, reads DAGVTQSPTHLIKTRGQQVTLRCSPISGHKSVSWYQQVLGQGPQFIFQYYEKEERGRGNFPDRFSARQFPNYSSELNVNALLLGDSALYLCASSFSGQVDTEAFFGQGTRLTVV.

The chain uses TRBV9 and TRBJ2-3; 10 bases are a match to TRBD2. The CDR3 has 14 residues. With V trimmed by 5 bases and J by 3 bases, 3 bases remained unmatched. Per germline, CDR1 SGDLS and CDR2 YYNGEE. CDR3 in DNA: TGTGCCAGCAGTGGGGGACTAGCGACAGATACGCAGTATTTT. It translates to CASSGGLATDTQYF.